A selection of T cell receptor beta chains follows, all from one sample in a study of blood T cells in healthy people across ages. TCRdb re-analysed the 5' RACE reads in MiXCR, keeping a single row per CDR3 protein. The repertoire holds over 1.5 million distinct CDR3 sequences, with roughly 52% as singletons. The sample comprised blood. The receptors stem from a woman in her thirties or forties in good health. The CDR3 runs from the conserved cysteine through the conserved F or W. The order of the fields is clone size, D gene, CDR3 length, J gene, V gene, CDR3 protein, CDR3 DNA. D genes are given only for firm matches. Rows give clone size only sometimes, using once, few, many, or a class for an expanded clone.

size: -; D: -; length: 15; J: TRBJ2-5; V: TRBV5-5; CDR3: CASSLAGLGYNEQYF; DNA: TGTGCCAGCAGCTTGGCTGGTTTGGGGTACAATGAGCAGTACTTC
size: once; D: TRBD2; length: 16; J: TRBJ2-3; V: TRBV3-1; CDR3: CASSQRLAGVSDTQYF; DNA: TGTGCCAGCAGCCAGCGCCTAGCGGGGGTTTCAGATACGCAGTATTTT
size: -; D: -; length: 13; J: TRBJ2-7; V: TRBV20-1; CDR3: CSARYLARYEQYF; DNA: TGCAGTGCTAGATACCTAGCGAGGTACGAGCAGTACTTC
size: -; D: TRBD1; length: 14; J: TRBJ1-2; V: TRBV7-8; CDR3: CASSSGGTGAGYTF; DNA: TGTGCCAGCAGCTCAGGAGGGACAGGGGCTGGCTACACCTTC
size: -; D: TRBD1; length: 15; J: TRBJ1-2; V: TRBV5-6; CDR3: CASSRVTGEAYGYTF; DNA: TGTGCCAGCAGCCGAGTGACAGGGGAGGCCTATGGCTACACCTTC
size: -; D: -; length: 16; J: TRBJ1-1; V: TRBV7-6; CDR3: CASSLALLGSHSEAFF; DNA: TGTGCCAGCAGCTTAGCCCTCTTGGGGAGCCATAGCGAAGCTTTCTTT
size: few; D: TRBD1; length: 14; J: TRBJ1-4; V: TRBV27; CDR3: CASRTTGWYEKLFF; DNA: TGTGCCAGCAGGACGACAGGGTGGTATGAAAAACTGTTTTTT
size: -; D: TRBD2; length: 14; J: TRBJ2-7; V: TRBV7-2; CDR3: CASSGAGYSYEQYF; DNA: TGTGCCAGCAGCGGAGCGGGGTACTCCTACGAGCAGTACTTC
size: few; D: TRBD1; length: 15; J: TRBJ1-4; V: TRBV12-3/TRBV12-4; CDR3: CASQTGILTNEKLFF; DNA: TGTGCCAGCCAGACAGGGATCCTCACTAATGAAAAACTGTTTTTT
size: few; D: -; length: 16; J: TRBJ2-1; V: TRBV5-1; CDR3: CASSLAAGSSYNEQFF; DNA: TGCGCCAGCAGCTTGGCTGCAGGGAGCTCCTACAATGAGCAGTTCTTC
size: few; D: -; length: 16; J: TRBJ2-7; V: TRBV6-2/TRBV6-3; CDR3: CASSYQPFTGSYEQYF; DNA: TGTGCCAGCAGTTATCAACCCTTTACAGGGTCCTACGAGCAGTACTTC
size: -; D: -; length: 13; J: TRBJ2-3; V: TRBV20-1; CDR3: CSAWGGSTDTQYF; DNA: TGCAGTGCTTGGGGCGGGAGCACAGATACGCAGTATTTT
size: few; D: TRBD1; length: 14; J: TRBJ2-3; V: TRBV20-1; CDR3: CSAPQGAYTDTQYF; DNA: TGCAGTGCCCCCCAGGGGGCCTACACAGATACGCAGTATTTT
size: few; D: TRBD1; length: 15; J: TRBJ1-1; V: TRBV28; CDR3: CASSYAAGGNTEAFF; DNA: TGTGCCAGCAGTTACGCGGCAGGGGGAAACACTGAAGCTTTCTTT
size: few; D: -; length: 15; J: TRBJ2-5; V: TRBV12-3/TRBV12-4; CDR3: CASSFSLGPGETQYF; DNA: TGTGCCAGCAGTTTCTCGTTAGGGCCTGGAGAGACCCAGTACTTC
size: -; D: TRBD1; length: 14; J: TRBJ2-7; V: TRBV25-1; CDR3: CAMLGTGYTYEQYF; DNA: TGTGCCATGCTAGGGACAGGGTATACCTACGAGCAGTACTTC
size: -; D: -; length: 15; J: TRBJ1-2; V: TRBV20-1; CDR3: CSARRVTVAGVSYTF; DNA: TGCAGTGCTAGAAGGGTAACCGTGGCAGGGGTGAGCTACACCTTC
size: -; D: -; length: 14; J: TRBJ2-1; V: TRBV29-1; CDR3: CSVFTGRATNEQFF; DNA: TGCAGCGTCTTTACAGGGCGGGCTACAAATGAGCAGTTCTTC
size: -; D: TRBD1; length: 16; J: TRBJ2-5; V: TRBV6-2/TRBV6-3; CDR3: CASRYTGGRGQETQYF; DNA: TGTGCCAGCAGATATACAGGGGGAAGGGGGCAAGAGACCCAGTACTTC
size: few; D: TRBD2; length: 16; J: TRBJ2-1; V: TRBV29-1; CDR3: CSVEERTSAVFNEQFF; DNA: TGCAGCGTTGAAGAGCGGACTAGCGCTGTTTTCAATGAGCAGTTCTTC
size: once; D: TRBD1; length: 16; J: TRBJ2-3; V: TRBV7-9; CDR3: CAGSPKTGGDEDTQYF; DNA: TGTGCCGGCAGCCCAAAGACAGGGGGCGACGAAGATACGCAGTATTTT
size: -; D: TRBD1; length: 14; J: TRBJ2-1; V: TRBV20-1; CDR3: CSARKDRGHNEQFF; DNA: TGCAGTGCTAGGAAGGACAGGGGACACAATGAGCAGTTCTTC
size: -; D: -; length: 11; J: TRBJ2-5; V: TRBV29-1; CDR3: CSVEVLGFEYF; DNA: TGCAGCGTTGAAGTTCTAGGGTTTGAGTACTTC
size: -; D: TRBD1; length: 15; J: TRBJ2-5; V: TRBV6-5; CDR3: CATGSLQTGEETQYF; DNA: TGTGCCACCGGGTCGCTCCAGACAGGGGAAGAGACCCAGTACTTC